The present T cell receptor (beta chain) was sequenced within a study of tumor-infiltrating lymphocytes in primary liver carcinoma. The germline V gene has CDR1 SQVTM and CDR2 ANQGSEA. The CDR3 totals 13 residues. With 7 bases clipped from V and 8 bases from J, the junction kept 8 bases outside the gene matches. This clonotype was counted ten times or more. As yet, its antigen is unknown. Extraction also yielded germline DNA, while blood RNA was obtained from unsorted whole blood. Surgery was preceded by the collection of around 3.8 milliliters of peripheral blood. Study findings and constraints: The 250 largest clones made up significantly more of tumor than blood repertoires (p = 0.039). In the absence of sorting, bulk samples left CD4+ and CD8+ repertoires uncompared.

TCR beta cDNA was prepared out of 500 ng total RNA by means of a constant-region primer. It was through three nested multiplex PCR rounds of slightly modified ARM-PCR that TCR beta libraries arose. Rounds one and two of PCR, each of about 10 cycles, were primed with TRBV1-TRBV30 forward primers and a C-beta reverse primer. Using its own MiXCR run on the multiplex PCR reads, TCRdb lists one record per CDR3 protein. The sample records approximately 300,000 distinct CDR3 sequences, 65% being singletons. The chain carries TRBV29-1 and TRBJ1-4, with TRBD1 identical over 9 bases. Input material: peripheral blood. This sequence originates from a man between 35 and 55 years old with primary liver carcinoma and hepatitis B virus infection. CDR3 coding DNA: TGCAGCGCCCAGGGACAGGGTAGGGAAAAACTGTTTTTT. Protein: CSAQGQGREKLFF.